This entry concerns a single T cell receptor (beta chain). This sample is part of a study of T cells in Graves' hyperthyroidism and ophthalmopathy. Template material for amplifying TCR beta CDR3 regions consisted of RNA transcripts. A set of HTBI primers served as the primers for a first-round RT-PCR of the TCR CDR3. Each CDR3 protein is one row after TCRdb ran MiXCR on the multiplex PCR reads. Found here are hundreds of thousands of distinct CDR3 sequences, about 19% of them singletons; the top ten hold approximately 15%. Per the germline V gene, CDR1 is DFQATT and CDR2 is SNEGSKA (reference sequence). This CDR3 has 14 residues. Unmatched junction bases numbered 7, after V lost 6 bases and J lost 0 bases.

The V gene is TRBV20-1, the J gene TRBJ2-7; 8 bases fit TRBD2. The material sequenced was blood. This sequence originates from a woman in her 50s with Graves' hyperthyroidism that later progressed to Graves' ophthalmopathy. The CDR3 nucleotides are TGCAGTGCAGACGGCGGGGGGCCCTCCTACGAGCAGTACTTC. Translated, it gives CSADGGGPSYEQYF.